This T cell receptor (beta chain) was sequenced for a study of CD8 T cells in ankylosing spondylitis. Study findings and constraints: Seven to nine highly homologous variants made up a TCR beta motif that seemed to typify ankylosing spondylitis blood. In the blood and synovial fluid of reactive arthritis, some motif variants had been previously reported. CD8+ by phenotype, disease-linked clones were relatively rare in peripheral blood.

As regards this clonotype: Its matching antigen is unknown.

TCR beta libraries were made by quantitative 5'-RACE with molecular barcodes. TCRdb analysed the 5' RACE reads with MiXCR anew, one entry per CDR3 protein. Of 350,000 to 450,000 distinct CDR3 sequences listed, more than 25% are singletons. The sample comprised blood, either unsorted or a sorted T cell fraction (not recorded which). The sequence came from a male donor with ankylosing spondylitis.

CDR3 sequence (DNA): TGTGCCAGCAGCTCACCGGGACAGGGGGATGGCTACACCTTC. Encoded protein: CASSSPGQGDGYTF. The V gene is TRBV7-6, the J gene TRBJ1-2, with TRBD1 matching 11 bases. There are 14 residues in the CDR3. Unmatched junction bases numbered 4, after V lost 4 bases and J lost 6 bases. Germline CDR1 is SGHVS and CDR2 is FNYEAQ. The whole variable domain, remainder taken from reference TRBV7-6 and TRBJ1-2, is GAGVSQSPRYKVTKRGQDVALRCDPISGHVSLYWYRQALGQGPEFLTYFNYEAQQDKSGLPNDRFSAERPEGSISTLTIQRTEQRDSAMYRCASSSPGQGDGYTFGSGTRLTVV.